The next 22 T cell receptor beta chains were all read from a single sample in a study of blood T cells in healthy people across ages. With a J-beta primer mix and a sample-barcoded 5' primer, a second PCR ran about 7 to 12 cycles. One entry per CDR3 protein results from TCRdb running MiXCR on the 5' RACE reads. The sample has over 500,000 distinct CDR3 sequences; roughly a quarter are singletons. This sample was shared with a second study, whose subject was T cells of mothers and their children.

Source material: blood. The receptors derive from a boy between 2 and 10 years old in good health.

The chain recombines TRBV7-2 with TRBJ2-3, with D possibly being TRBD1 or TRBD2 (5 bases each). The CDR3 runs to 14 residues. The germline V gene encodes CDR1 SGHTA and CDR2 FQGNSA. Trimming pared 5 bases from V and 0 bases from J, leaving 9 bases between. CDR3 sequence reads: CASSRDGSTDTQYF. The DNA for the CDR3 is TGTGCCAGCAGCCGGGACGGTAGCACAGATACGCAGTATTTT.

The CDR3 sequence is CASSPDFGAEKLFF. The CDR3 coding sequence is TGCGCCAGCAGCCCGGACTTCGGAGCTGAAAAACTGTTTTTT. This chain links TRBV5-1 with TRBJ1-4; no reliable D call. V lost 4 bases and J 7 bases, leaving 14 bases between the germline ends. Germline-derived CDR1 and CDR2 are SGHRS and YFSETQ. The CDR3 consists of 14 residues.

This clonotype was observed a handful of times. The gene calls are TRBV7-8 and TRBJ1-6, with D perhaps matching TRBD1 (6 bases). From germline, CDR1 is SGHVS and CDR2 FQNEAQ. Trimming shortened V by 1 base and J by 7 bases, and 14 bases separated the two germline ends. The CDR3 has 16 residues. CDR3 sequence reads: CASSLEQTGVNSPLHF. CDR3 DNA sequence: TGTGCCAGCAGCTTAGAGCAGACAGGAGTCAATTCACCCCTCCACTTT. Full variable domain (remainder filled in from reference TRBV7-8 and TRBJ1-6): GAGVSQSPRYKVAKRGQDVALRCDPISGHVSLFWYQQALGQGPEFLTYFQNEAQLDKSGLPSDRFFAERPEGSVSTLKIQRTQQEDSAVYLCASSLEQTGVNSPLHFGNGTRLTVT.

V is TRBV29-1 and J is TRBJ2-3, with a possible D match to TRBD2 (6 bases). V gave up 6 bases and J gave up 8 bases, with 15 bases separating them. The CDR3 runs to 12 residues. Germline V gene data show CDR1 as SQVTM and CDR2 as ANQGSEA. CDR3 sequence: CSVSAGPGTQYF. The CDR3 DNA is TGCAGCGTATCCGCGGGGCCGGGTACGCAGTATTTT.

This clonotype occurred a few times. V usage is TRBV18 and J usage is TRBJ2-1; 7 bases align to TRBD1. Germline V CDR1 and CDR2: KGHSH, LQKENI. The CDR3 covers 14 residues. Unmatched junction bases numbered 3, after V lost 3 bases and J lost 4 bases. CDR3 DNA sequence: TGTGCCAGCTCACCGCAGGGACAGTACAATGAGCAGTTCTTC. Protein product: CASSPQGQYNEQFF.

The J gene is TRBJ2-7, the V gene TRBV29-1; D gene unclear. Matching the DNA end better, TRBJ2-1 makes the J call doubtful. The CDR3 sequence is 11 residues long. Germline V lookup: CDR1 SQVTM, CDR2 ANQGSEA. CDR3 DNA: TGCAGCGGTGCCGCTTACAATGAGCAGTTCTTC. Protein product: CSGAAYNEQFF.

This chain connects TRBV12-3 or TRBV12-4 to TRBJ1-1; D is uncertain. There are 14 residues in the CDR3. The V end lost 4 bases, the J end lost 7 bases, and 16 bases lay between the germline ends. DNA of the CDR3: TGTGCCAGCAGTTCTCGGACGGAGCGAAGTGAAGCTTTCTTT. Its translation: CASSSRTERSEAFF.

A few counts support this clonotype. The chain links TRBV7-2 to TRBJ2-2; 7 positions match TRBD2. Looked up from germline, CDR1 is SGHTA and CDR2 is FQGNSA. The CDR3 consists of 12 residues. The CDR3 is CVGRGDGGELFF. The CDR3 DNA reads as TGTGTTGGCCGGGGGGATGGCGGGGAGCTGTTTTTT.

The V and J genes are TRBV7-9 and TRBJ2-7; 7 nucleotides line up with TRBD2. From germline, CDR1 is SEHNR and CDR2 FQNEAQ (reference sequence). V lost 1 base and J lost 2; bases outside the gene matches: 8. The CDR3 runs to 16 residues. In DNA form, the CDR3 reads TGTGCCAGCAGCTTAGAGCCGACTAGCCGAACCTACGAGCAGTACTTC. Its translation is CASSLEPTSRTYEQYF.

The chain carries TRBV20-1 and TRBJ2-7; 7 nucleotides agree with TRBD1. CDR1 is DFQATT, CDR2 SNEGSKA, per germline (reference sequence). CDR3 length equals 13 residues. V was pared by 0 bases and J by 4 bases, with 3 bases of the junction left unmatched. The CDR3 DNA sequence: TGCAGTGCTAGAGATCACAGGGGTTACGAGCAGTACTTC. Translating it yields CSARDHRGYEQYF.

The chain's CDR3 is CASAQVNEQFF. The DNA of the CDR3 is TGTGCCAGCGCTCAGGTGAATGAGCAGTTCTTC. This chain joins TRBV14 and TRBJ2-1; D remains unclear. V lost 8 bases and J lost 7, with 9 bases in between. The germline V gene encodes CDR1 SGHDN and CDR2 FVKESK. The CDR3 sequence is 11 residues long.

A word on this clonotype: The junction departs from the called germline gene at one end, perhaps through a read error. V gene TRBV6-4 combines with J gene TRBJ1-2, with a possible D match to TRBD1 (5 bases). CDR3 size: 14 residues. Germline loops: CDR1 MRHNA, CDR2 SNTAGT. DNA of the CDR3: TGTGCCAGCAGTGAAAAGTCCGGACACTATGGCTGCACCTTC. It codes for CASSEKSGHYGCTF.

The CDR3 coding sequence is TGCGCCAGCAGCCAAGATACTCAGCCCCAGCATTTT. It yields the protein CASSQDTQPQHF. The chain recombines TRBV4-3 with TRBJ1-5; no reliable D call. Per the germline V gene, CDR1 is LGHNA and CDR2 is YSLEER. The V gene lost 0 bases and the J gene lost 6 bases, with 3 bases spanning the gap. The CDR3 consists of 12 residues.

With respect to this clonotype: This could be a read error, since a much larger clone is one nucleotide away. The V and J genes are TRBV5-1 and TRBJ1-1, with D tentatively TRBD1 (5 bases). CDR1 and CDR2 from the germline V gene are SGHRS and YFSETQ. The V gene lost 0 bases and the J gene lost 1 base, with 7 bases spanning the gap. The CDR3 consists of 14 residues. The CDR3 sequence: CASSLDGTNTEAFF. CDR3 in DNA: TGCGCCAGCAGCTTGGACGGGACGAACACTGAAGCTTTCTTT.

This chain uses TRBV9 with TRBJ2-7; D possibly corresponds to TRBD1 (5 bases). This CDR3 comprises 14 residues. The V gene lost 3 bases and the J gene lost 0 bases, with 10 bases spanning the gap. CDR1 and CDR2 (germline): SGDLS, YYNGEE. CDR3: CASSGTMSSYEQYF. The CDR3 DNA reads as TGTGCCAGCAGCGGGACAATGAGCTCCTACGAGCAGTACTTC. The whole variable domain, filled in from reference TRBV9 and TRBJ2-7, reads DSGVTQTPKHLITATGQRVTLRCSPRSGDLSVYWYQQSLDQGLQFLIQYYNGEERAKGNILERFSAQQFPDLHSELNLSSLELGDSALYFCASSGTMSSYEQYFGPGTRLTVT.

CDR3 coding DNA: TGTGCCAGCAGTTTCCCGTTGGGCGAGCAGTACTTC. This gives the protein CASSFPLGEQYF. The chain is built from TRBV28 and TRBJ2-7; D is ambiguous. The germline V and J ends were trimmed by 3 bases and 6 bases, with 9 bases remaining between them. Germline V CDR1 and CDR2: MDHEN, SYDVKM. The CDR3 runs to 12 residues.

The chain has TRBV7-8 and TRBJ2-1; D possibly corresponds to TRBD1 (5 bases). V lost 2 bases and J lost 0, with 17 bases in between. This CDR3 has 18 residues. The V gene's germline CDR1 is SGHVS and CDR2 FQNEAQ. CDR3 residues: CASSLNRFLVSSYNEQFF. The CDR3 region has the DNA TGTGCCAGCAGCTTAAACAGGTTCCTCGTTAGCTCCTACAATGAGCAGTTCTTC.

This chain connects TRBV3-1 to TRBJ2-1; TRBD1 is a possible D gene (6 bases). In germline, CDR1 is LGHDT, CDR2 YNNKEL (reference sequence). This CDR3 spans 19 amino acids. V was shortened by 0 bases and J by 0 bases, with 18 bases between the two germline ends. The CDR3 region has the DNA TGTGCCAGCAGCCAAGATAAGGGGACACCCAACCCCTCCTACAATGAGCAGTTCTTC. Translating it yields CASSQDKGTPNPSYNEQFF.

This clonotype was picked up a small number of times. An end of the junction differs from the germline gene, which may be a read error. CDR3 bases: TGTGCCAGCAGTAACTCCGGTACCCAGTACTTC. Residues: CASSNSGTQYF. The rearrangement links TRBV6-2 or TRBV6-3 to TRBJ2-5; D is unclear. The CDR3 is 11 amino acids. Looked up from germline, CDR1 is MNHEY and CDR2 is SVGEGT.

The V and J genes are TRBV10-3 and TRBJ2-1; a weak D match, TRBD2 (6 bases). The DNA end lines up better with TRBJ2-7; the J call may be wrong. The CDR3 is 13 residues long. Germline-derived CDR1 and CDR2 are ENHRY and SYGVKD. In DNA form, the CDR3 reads TGTGCCATCAGTGACAGACTAGCCTACGAGCAGTACTTC. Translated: CAISDRLAYEQYF.

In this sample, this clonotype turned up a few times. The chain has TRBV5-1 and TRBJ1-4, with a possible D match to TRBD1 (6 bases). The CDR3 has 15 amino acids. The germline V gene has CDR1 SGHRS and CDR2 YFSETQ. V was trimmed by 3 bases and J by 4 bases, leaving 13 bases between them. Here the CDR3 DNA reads TGCGCCAGCAGCTGGAGGGCAGGGGATAATGAAAAACTGTTTTTT. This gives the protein CASSWRAGDNEKLFF. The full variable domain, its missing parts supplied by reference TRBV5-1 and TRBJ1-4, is KAGVTQTPRYLIKTRGQQVTLSCSPISGHRSVSWYQQTPGQGLQFLFEYFSETQRNKGNFPGRFSGRQFSNSRSEMNVSTLELGDSALYLCASSWRAGDNEKLFFGSGTQLSVL.

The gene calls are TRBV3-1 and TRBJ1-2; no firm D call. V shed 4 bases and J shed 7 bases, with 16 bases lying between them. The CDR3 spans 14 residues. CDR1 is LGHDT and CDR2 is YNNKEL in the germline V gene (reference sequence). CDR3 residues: CASSPTDTSGGYTF. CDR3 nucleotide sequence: TGTGCCAGCAGCCCCACCGATACTTCTGGTGGCTACACCTTC.